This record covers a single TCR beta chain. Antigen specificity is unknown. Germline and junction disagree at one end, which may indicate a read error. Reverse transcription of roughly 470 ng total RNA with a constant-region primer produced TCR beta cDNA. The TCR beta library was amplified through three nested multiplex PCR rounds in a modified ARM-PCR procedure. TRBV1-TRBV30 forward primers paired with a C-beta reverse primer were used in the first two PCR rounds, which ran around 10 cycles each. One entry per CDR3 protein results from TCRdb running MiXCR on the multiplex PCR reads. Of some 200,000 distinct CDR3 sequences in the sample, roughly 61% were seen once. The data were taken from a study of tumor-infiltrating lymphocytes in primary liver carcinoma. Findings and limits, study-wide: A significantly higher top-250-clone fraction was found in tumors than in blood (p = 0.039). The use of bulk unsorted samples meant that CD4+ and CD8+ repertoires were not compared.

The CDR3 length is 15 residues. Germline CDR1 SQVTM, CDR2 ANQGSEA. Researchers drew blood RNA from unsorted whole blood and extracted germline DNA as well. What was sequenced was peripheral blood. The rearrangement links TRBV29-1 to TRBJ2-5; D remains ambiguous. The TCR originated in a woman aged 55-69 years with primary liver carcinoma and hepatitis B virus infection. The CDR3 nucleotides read TGCAGCGTTCTACCTTTGCTGATTAGTCAAGAGACCCAATACTTC. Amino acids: CSVLPLLISQETQYF.